This paragraph reports one T cell receptor (beta chain). The sample is drawn from a study of T cell responses to AZD1222 COVID-19 vaccine. The V end was cut by 3 bases, the J end by 6 bases, with 27 bases between. This CDR3 region has 19 residues. The V gene's germline CDR1 is SGDLS and CDR2 YYNGEE. Profiling relied on immunoSEQ multiplex PCR, and the TCRdb table lists in-frame clones only, not all of them. The sample holds about 150,000 clones, roughly 90% seen once. The starting material was peripheral blood, obtained on day 0 of AZD1222 vaccination. This TCR was recovered from an adult in good health. J is TRBJ2-2 and V is TRBV9; possibly TRBD1 or TRBD2 for D (7 bases each). CDR3 sequence: CASSARSPHERDRPGELFF. DNA of the CDR3: TGTGCCAGCAGCGCCCGTAGCCCCCATGAGCGGGACAGACCCGGGGAGCTGTTTTTT.